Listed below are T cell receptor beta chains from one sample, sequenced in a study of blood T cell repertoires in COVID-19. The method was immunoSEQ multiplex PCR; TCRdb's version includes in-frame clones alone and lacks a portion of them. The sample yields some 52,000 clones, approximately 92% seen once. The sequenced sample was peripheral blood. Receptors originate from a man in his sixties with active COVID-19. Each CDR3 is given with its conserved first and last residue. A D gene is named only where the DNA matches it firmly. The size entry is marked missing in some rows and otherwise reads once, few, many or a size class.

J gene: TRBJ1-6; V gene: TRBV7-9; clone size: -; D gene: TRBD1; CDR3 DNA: TGTGCCAGCAGCGGAGACAGGGACAATTCACCCCTCCACTTT; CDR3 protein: CASSGDRDNSPLHF
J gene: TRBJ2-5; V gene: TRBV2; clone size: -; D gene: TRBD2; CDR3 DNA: TGTGCCAGCAGTCCACATAGCGGGAGAGAGACCCAGTACTTC; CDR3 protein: CASSPHSGRETQYF
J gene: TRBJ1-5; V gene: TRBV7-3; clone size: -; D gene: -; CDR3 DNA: TGTGCCAGCAGCTTATCCCGGAGTCAGCCCCAGCATTTT; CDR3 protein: CASSLSRSQPQHF
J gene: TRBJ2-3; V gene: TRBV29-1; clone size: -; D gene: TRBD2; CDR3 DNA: TGCAGCGTCCGGACTAGCGGGAGGTCGGATACGCAGTATTTT; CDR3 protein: CSVRTSGRSDTQYF
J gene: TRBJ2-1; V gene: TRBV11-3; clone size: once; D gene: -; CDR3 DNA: TGTGCCAGCAGCTTAGGTGCTAGCGCATACAATGAGCAGTTCTTC; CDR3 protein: CASSLGASAYNEQFF
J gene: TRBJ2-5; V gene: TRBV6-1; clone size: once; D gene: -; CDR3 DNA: TGTGCCAGCAGTGAAGAATGGGGCGATAGTCAAGAGACCCAGTACTTC; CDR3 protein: CASSEEWGDSQETQYF
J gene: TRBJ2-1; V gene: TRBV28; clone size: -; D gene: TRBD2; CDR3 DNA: TGTGCCAGCAGTTCTCCTTATCCTCCACTAGCGGGAGGGCCTTTCTCCTACAATGAGCAGTTCTTC; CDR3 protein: CASSSPYPPLAGGPFSYNEQFF
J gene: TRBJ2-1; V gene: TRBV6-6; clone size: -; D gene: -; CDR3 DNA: TGTGCCAGCGGATTATTGGGGCTGTACAATGAGCAGTTCTTC; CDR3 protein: CASGLLGLYNEQFF
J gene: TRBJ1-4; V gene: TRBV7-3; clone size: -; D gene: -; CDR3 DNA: TGTGCCAGCAGCCTAATGGGGGGAGAGGGGATCGATGAAAAACTGTTTTTT; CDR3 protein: CASSLMGGEGIDEKLFF
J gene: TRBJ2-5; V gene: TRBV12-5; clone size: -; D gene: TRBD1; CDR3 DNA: TGTGCTAGTGGTTTCGACAGGGGAGAGACCCAGTACTTC; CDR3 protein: CASGFDRGETQYF
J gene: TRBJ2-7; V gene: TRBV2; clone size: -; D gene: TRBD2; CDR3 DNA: TGTGCCAGCACGCGGCGGGAGGTTGACGAGCAGTACTTC; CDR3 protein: CASTRREVDEQYF
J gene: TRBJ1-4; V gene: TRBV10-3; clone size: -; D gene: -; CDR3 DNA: TGTGCCATCAGTGGACAAAATGAAAAACTGTTTTTT; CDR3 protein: CAISGQNEKLFF
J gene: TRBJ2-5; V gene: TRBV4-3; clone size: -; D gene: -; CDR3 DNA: TGCGCCAGCAGCCAAGGGCTCCTTGTGAGGGAAGGGGAGACCCAGTACTTC; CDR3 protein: CASSQGLLVREGETQYF
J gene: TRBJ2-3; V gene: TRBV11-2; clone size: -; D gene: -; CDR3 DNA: TGTGCCAGCAGTTTTACTAGCAGTACTAGCACAGATACGCAGTATTTT; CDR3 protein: CASSFTSSTSTDTQYF
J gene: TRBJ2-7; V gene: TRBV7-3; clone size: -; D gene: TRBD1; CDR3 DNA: TGTGCCAGCAGCTTTGACAGGGGGTTTTCGGGAGAGCAGTACTTC; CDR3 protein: CASSFDRGFSGEQYF
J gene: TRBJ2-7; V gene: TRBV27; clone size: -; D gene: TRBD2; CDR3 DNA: TGTGCCAGCAGTGTAGCGGGAGTGGTCTCCTACGAGCAGTACTTC; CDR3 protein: CASSVAGVVSYEQYF
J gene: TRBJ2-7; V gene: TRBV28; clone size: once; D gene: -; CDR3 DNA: TGTGCCAGCAGTTTATACTTAGCGGCCCGCTCCTACGAGCAGTACTTC; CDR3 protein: CASSLYLAARSYEQYF
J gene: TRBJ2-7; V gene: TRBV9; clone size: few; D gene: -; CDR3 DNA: TGTGCCAGCAGCGTGGGCTACGACGAGCAGTACTTC; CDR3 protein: CASSVGYDEQYF
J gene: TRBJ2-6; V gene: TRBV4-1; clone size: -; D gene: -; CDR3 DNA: TGCGCCAGCGGTGCAGGCCAGGCCCACTCTGGGGCCAACGTCCTGACTTTC; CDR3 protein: CASGAGQAHSGANVLTF
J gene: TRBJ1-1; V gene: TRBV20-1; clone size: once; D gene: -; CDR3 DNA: TGCAGTGCTAGTGAGGCAGGGCTATCGAACACTGAAGCTTTCTTT; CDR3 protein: CSASEAGLSNTEAFF
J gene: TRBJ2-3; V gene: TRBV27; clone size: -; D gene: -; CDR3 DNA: TGTGCCAGCGCTTATAGCGAGCCTAGCACAGATACGCAGTATTTT; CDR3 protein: CASAYSEPSTDTQYF
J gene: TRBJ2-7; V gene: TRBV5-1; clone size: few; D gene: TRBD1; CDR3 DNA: TGCGCCAGCAGCTTGGGACAGGGGGCCCACGAGCAGTACTTC; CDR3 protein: CASSLGQGAHEQYF
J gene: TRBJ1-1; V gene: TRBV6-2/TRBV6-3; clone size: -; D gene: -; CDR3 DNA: TGTGCCAGCAGTTACATGGGGGCAAGGAACACTGAAGCTTTCTTT; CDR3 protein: CASSYMGARNTEAFF
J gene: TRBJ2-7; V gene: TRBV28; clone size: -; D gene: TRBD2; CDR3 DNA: TGTGCCAGCACTCCGGGACTAGCGGGTTACGAGCAGTACTTC; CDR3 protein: CASTPGLAGYEQYF
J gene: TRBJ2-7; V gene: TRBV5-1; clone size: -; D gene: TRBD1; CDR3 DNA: TGCGCCAGCAGCTGGGGGGACAGGGCCCTCGACGAGCAGTACTTC; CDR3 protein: CASSWGDRALDEQYF
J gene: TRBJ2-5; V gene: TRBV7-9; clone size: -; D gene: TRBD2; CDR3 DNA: TGTGCCAGCAGCCCGGGACTAGAGAAGGGGACCCAGTACTTC; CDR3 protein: CASSPGLEKGTQYF
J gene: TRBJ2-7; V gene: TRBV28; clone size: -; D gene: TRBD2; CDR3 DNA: TGTGCCAGCAGTTCTCTAGCGGGAGGCCCCACAGGCGAGCAGTACTTC; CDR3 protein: CASSSLAGGPTGEQYF
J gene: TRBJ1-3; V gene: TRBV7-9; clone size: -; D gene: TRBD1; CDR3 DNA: TGTGCCAGCGGTTTCTCATCGTACAGGGGCTACTCTGGAAACACCATATATTTT; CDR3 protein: CASGFSSYRGYSGNTIYF
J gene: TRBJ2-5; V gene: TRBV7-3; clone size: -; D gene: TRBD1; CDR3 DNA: TGTGCCAGCAGCAAAACAGGGGCCGCAAGCCAAGAGACCCAGTACTTC; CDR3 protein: CASSKTGAASQETQYF
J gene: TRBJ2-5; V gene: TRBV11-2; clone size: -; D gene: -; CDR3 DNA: TGTGCCAGCAGTGAAAGTGTGTGGGGCGGCGAGACCCAGTACTTC; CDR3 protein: CASSESVWGGETQYF
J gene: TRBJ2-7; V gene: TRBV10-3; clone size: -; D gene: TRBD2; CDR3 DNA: TGTGCCATCAGTGCCGGCGGGAGCTCCTACGAGCAGTACTTC; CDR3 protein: CAISAGGSSYEQYF
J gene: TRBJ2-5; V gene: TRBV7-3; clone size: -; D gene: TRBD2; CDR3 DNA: TGTGCCAGCAGCTTTAGCTCGGGAGGGCCTTATGAGACCCAGTACTTC; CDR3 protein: CASSFSSGGPYETQYF
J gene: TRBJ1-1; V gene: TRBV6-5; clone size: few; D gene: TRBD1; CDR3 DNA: TGTGCCAGCACCTACCGGACAGGGGGTAGTAAGGAAGCTTTCTTT; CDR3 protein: CASTYRTGGSKEAFF
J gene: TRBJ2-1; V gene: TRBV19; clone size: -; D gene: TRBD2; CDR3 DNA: TGTGCCAGTAGTATCTTAGCGGGAGTGGGCAATGAGCAGTTCTTC; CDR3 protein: CASSILAGVGNEQFF
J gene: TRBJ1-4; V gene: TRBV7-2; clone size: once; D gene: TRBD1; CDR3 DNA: TGTGCCAGCAGGCCCGGGACAGGGGGGCCCGTTAATGAAAAACTGTTTTTT; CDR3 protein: CASRPGTGGPVNEKLFF
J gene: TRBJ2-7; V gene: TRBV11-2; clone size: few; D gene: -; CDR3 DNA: TGTGCCAGCAGCTCCCTCCGGGGGAGCTACGAGCAGTACTTC; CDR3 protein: CASSSLRGSYEQYF
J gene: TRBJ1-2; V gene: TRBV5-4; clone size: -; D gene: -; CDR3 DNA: TGTGCCAGCAGCCCCGGACAGTCCTCTAACTATGGCTACACCTTC; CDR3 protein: CASSPGQSSNYGYTF
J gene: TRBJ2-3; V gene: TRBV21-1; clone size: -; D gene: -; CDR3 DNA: TGTGCCAGCAGCAAAGGACAGACCCATTTT; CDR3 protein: CASSKGQTHF
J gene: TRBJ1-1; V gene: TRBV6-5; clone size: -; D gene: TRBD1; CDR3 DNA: TGTGCCAGCAGTTACGGGACAGTGAACACTGAAGCTTTCTTT; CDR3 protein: CASSYGTVNTEAFF
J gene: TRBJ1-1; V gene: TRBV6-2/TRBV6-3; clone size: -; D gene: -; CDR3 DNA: TGTGCCAGCAGCGGACAACCGAACACTGAAGCTTTCTTT; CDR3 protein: CASSGQPNTEAFF
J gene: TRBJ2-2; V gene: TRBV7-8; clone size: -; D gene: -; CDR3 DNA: TGTGCCAGCAGCCCTAGAGGGGGAGGGCCGACGAACACCGGGGAGCTGTTTTTT; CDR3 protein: CASSPRGGGPTNTGELFF
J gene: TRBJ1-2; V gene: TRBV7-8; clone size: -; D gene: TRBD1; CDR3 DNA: TGTGCCAGCAGCTTATCCAGGCAGGGGGCTCGTGGAGGCTACACCTTC; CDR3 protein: CASSLSRQGARGGYTF
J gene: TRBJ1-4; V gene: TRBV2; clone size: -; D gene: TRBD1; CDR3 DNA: TGTGCCAGCAGTGATCGGGGACAGGCTAATGAAAAACTGTTTTTT; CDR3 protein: CASSDRGQANEKLFF
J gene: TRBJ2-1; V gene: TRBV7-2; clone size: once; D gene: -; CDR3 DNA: TGTGCCAGCAGCTTACCCCGAGGTTGGGGGCTTGGCAATGAGCAGTTCTTC; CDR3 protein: CASSLPRGWGLGNEQFF
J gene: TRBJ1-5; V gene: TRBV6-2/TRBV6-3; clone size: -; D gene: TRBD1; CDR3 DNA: TGTGCCAGCAGCCTTAAAGGACAGGGGGCTCTTAGGCCCCAGCATTTT; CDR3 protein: CASSLKGQGALRPQHF
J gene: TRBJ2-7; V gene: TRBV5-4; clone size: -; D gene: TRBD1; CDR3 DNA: TGTGCCAGCAGCTTCGGACAGGGATGGAACGAGCAGTACTTC; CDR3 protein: CASSFGQGWNEQYF
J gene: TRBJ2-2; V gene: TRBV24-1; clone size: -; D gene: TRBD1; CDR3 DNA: TGTGCCACCGGAAGAGGGGGTCGGGGACAGGGGACCGCCGGGGAGCTGTTTTTT; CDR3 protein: CATGRGGRGQGTAGELFF
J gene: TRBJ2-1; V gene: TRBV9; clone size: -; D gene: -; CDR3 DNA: TGTGCCAGCAGCCCCCGTGCGGTTGGAGCCTACAATGAGCAGTTCTTC; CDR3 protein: CASSPRAVGAYNEQFF
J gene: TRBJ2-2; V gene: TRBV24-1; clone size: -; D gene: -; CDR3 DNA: TGTGCCACAGAAGATAGGGGGAGCGGGAAAGTGATCGGGGAGCTGTTTTTT; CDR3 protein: CATEDRGSGKVIGELFF
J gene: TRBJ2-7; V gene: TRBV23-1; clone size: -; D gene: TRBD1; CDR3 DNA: TGCGCCAGCAGTTACCTTAACCCCGGGACAGCAATATACGAGCAGTACTTC; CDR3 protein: CASSYLNPGTAIYEQYF
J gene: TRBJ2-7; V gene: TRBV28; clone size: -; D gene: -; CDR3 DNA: TGTGCCAGCAACCCCCCGGGGGTCTACGAGCAGTACTTC; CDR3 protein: CASNPPGVYEQYF
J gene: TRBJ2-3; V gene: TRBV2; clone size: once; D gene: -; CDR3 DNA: TGTGCCAGCAGTGAAGTTCAGGGCGATACGCAGTATTTT; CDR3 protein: CASSEVQGDTQYF
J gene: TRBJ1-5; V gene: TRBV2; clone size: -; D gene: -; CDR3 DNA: TGTGCCAGCAGTGCCGGGGGGAGGTTTGAGCAAGGGCCCCAGCATTTT; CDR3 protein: CASSAGGRFEQGPQHF